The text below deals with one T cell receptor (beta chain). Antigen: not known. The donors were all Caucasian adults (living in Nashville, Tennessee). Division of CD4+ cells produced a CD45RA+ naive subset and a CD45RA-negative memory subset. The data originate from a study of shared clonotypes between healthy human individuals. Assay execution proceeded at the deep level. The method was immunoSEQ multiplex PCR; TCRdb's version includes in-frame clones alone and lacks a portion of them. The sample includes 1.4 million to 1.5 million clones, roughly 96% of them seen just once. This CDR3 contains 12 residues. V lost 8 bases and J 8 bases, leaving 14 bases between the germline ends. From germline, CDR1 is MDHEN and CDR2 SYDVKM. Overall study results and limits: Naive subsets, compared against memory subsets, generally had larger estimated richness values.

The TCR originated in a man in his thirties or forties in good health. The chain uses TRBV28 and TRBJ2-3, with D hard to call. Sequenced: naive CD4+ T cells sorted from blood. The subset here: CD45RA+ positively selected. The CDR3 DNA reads TGTGCCAGCGCATTGAGAACGGGTACGCAGTATTTT. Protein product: CASALRTGTQYF.